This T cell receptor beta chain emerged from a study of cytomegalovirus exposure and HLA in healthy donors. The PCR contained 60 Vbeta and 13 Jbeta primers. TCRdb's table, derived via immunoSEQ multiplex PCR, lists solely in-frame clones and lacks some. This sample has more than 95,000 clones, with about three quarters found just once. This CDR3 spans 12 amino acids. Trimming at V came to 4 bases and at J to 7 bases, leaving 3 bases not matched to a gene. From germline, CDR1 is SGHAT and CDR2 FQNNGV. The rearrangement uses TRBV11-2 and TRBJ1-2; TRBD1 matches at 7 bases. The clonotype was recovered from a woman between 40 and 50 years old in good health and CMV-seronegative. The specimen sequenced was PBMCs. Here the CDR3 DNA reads TGTGCCAGCAGCTCCCACAGGGGTGGCTACACCTTC. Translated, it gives CASSSHRGGYTF.